Described below is a single T cell receptor beta chain sequence and its context. Assay: immunoSEQ multiplex PCR; the TCRdb copy retains only in-frame clones and omits some. The table shows 300,000 to 400,000 clones, with approximately 90% occurring only once. These data originate in a study of blood T cell repertoires in COVID-19. This CDR3 comprises 15 residues. Unmatched junction bases numbered 11, after V lost 5 bases and J lost 5 bases. Germline V lookup: CDR1 SEHNR, CDR2 FQNEAQ (reference sequence). Sequenced sample: PBMCs or T cells enriched from blood (not recorded which). This clonotype was sampled from a woman under 30 who had recovered from COVID-19. The chain couples TRBV7-9 to TRBJ1-1; 7 nucleotides line up with TRBD1. CDR3 nucleotides: TGTGCCAGCAGCCCCCAGCGACAGGGTGGAACTGAAGCTTTCTTT. It yields the protein CASSPQRQGGTEAFF. Full variable domain (missing parts from reference TRBV7-9 and TRBJ1-1): DTGVSQNPRHKITKRGQNVTFRCDPISEHNRLYWYRQTLGQGPEFLTYFQNEAQLEKSRLLSDRFSAERPKGSFSTLEIQRTEQGDSAMYLCASSPQRQGGTEAFFGQGTRLTVV.